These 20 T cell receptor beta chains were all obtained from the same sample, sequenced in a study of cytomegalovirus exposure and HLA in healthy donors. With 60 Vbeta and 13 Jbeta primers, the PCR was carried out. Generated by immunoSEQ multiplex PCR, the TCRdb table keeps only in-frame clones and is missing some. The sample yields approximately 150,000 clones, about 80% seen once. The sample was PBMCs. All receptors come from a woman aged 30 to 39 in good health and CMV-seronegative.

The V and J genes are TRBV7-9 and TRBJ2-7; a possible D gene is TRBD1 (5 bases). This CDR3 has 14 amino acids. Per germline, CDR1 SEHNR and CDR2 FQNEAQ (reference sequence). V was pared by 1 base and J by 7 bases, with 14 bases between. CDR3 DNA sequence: TGTGCCAGCAGCTTAGAGGGGTGGCTCAATGAGCAGTACTTC. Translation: CASSLEGWLNEQYF.

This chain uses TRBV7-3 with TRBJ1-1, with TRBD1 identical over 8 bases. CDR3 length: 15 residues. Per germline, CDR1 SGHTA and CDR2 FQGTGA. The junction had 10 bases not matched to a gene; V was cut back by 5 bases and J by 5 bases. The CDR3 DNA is TGTGCCAGCAGCAGACGGACAGGGTCGGCGACTGAAGCTTTCTTT. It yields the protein CASSRRTGSATEAFF.

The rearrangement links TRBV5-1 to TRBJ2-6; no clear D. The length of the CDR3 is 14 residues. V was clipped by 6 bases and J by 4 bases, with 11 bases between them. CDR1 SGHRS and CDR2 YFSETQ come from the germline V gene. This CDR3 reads CASTPVAGANVLTF. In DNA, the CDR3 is TGCGCCAGCACCCCCGTGGCAGGGGCCAACGTCCTGACTTTC.

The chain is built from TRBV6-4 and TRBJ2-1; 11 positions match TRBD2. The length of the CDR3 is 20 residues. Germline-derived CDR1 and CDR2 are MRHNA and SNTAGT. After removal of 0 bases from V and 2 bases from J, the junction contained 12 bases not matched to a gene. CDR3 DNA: TGTGCCAGCAGTGACTCAGGGCTAGCGGGGGGCCCAGGCGCCTACAATGAGCAGTTCTTC. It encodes CASSDSGLAGGPGAYNEQFF.

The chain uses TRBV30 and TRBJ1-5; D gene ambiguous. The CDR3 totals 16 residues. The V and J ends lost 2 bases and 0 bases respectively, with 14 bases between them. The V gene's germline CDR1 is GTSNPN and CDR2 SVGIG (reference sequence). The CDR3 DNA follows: TGTGCCTGGAGTCCATTCGGTAGAGATAGCAATCAGCCCCAGCATTTT. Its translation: CAWSPFGRDSNQPQHF.

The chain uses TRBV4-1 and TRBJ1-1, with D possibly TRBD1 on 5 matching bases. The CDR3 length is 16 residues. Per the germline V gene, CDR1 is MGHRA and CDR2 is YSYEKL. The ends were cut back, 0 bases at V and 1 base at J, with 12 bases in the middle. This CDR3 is CASSQDRGRANTEAFF. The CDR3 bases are TGCGCCAGCAGCCAAGATCGAGGCAGGGCGAACACTGAAGCTTTCTTT.

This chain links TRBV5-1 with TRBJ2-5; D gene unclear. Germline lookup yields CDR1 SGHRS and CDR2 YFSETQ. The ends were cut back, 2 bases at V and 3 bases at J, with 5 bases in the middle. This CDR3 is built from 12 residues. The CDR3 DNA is TGCGCCAGCAGCTTCTTAGAAGAGACCCAGTACTTC. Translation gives CASSFLEETQYF.

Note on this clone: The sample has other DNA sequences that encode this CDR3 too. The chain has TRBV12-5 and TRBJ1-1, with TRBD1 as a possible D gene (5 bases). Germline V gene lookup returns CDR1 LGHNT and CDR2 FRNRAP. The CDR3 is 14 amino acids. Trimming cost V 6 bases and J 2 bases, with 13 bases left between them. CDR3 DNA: TGTGCTAGTGGCCTAACAGGTGCAAACACTGAAGCTTTCTTT. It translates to CASGLTGANTEAFF.

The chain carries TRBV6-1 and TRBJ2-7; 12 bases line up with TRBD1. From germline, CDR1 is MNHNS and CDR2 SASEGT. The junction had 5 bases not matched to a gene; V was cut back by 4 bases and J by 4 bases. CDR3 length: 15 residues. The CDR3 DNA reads TGTGCCAGCAGTGGGGGGACAGGGGGCGTTTACGAGCAGTACTTC. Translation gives CASSGGTGGVYEQYF.

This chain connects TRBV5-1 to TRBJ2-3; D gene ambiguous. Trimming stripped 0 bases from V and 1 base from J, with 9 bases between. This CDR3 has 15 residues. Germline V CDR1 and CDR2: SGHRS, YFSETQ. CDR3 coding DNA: TGCGCCAGCAGCTTGGAGCATCCACGCACAGATACGCAGTATTTT. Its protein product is CASSLEHPRTDTQYF.

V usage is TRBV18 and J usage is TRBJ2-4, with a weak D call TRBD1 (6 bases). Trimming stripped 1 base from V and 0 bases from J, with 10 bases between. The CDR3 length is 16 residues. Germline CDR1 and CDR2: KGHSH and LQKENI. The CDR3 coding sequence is TGTGCCAGCTCACCACGGGACAATATAGCCAAAAACATTCAGTACTTC. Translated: CASSPRDNIAKNIQYF.

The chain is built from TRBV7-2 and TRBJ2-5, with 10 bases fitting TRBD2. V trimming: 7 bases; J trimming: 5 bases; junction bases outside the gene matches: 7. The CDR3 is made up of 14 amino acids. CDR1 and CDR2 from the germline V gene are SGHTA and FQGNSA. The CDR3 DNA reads TGTGCCAGCACAGGTAGCGGGGGGCTGGAGACCCAGTACTTC. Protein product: CASTGSGGLETQYF.

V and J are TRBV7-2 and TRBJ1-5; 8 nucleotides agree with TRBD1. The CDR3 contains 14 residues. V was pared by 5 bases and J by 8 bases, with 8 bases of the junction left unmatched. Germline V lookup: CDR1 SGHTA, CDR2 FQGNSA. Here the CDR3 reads CASSPGQGQKPQHF. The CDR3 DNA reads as TGTGCCAGCAGCCCCGGACAGGGACAAAAGCCCCAGCATTTT. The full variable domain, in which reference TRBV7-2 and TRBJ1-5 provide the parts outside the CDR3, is GAGVSQSPSNKVTEKGKDVELRCDPISGHTALYWYRQSLGQGLEFLIYFQGNSAPDKSGLPSDRFSAERTGGSVSTLTIQRTQQEDSAVYLCASSPGQGQKPQHFGDGTRLSIL.

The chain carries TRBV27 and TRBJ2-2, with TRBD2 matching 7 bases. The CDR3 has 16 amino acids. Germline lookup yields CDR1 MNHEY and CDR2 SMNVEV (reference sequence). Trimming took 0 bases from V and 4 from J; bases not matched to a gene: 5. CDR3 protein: CASSLSSGVGTGELFF. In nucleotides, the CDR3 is TGTGCCAGCAGTTTATCGAGCGGGGTTGGCACCGGGGAGCTGTTTTTT.

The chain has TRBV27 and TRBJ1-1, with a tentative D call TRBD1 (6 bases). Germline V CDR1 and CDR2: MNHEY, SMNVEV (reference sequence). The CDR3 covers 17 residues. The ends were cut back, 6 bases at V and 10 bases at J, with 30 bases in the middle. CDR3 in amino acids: CASRAQGGTGKAERAFF. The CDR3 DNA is TGTGCCAGCAGGGCACAAGGGGGAACAGGAAAGGCGGAGAGAGCTTTCTTT.

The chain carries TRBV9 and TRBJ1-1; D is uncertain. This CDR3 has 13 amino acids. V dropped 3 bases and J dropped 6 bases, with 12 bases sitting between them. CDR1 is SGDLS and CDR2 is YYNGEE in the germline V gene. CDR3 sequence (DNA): TGTGCCAGCAGCGCCACCACGGGGTCTGAAGCTTTCTTT. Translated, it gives CASSATTGSEAFF.

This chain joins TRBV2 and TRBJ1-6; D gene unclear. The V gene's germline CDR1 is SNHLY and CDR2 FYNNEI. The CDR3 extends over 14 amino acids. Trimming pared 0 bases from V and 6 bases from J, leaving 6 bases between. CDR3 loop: CASSEARSNSPLHF. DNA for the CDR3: TGTGCCAGCAGTGAAGCGCGGAGTAATTCACCCCTCCACTTT.

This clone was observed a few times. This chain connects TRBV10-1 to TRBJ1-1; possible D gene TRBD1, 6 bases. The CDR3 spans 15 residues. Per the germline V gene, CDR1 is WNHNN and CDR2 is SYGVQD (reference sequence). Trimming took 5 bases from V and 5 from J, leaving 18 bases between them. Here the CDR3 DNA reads TGCGCCAGCAGTCGGGGCCGGGGGGCTGATACTGAAGCTTTCTTT. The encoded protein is CASSRGRGADTEAFF.

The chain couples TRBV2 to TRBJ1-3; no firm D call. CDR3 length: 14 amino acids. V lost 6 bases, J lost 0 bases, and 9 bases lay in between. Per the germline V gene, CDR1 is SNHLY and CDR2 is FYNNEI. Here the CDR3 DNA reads TGTGCCAGCAGGGCGACTAACTCTGGAAACACCATATATTTT. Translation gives CASRATNSGNTIYF. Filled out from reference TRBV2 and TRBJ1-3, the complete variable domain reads EPEVTQTPSHQVTQMGQEVILRCVPISNHLYFYWYRQILGQKVEFLVSFYNNEISEKSEIFDDQFSVERPDGSNFTLKIRSTKLEDSAMYFCASRATNSGNTIYFGEGSWLTVV.

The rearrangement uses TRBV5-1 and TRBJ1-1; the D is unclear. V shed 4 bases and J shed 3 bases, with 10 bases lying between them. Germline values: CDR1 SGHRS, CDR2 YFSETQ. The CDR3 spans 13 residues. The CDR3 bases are TGCGCCAGCAGCGCCGGGAGGTACACTGAAGCTTTCTTT. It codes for CASSAGRYTEAFF.